The 27 T cell receptor beta chains reported below all come from one sample, sequenced in a study of blood T cells in healthy people across ages. Primers used in a second PCR of about 6 to 12 cycles were a sample-barcoded 5' primer and a J-beta primer mix. TCRdb processed the 5' RACE reads anew with MiXCR; each CDR3 protein has one entry. Of 1.5 million to 2 million distinct CDR3 sequences in the sample, 34% were seen once. The material sequenced was blood. Every receptor here comes from a woman aged 25 to 45 in good health.

This chain uses TRBV4-1 with TRBJ2-7; D possibly corresponds to TRBD2 (5 bases). Germline loops: CDR1 MGHRA, CDR2 YSYEKL. The CDR3 has 15 residues. Trimming left V 1 base short and J 0 bases short, with 10 bases between. DNA of the CDR3: TGCGCCAGCAGCCAAGGCCGGGAAAGCTCCTACGAGCAGTACTTC. This translates into CASSQGRESSYEQYF.

In its sample, this clonotype was seen a few times. The V gene is TRBV4-1, the J gene TRBJ2-3; TRBD1 agrees at 7 bases. Germline loops: CDR1 MGHRA, CDR2 YSYEKL. With V trimmed by 1 base and J by 6 bases, 13 bases remained unmatched. CDR3 length: 17 residues. The DNA of the CDR3 is TGCGCCAGCAGCCAAGTTGGAAGCTCGAGGGGGCGCGATACGCAGTATTTT. Amino acids: CASSQVGSSRGRDTQYF.

This chain links TRBV4-2 with TRBJ2-3; perhaps D is TRBD1 or TRBD2 (7 bases each). Germline CDR1 LGHNA, CDR2 YNFKEQ. The CDR3 is 17 residues long. V gave up 0 bases and J gave up 6 bases, with 19 bases separating them. The CDR3 DNA reads as TGTGCCAGCAGCCAAGAATCCCCAGGGGGGGGCCTTGATACGCAGTATTTT. This sequence encodes CASSQESPGGGLDTQYF.

This clonotype has just one count. The gene calls are TRBV29-1 and TRBJ1-5; 7 bases agree with TRBD1. Germline values: CDR1 SQVTM, CDR2 ANQGSEA. The CDR3 is 14 amino acids. J was trimmed by 9 bases and V by 2 bases; bases with no gene match: 10. Here the CDR3 reads CSVELTGSMGPQHF. DNA of the CDR3: TGCAGCGTTGAACTGACAGGGTCAATGGGGCCCCAGCATTTT.

The DNA of the CDR3 is TGTGCCAGCAGTTTAAGGCCAGGGGGCCGCTGGAGACACACTGAAGCTTTCTTT. It translates to CASSLRPGGRWRHTEAFF. The chain links TRBV28 to TRBJ1-1; 8 bases agree with TRBD1. Germline V gives CDR1 MDHEN, CDR2 SYDVKM. The V segment lost 2 bases and the J segment 3 bases; nucleotides outside the gene matches: 14. The CDR3 has 18 amino acids. Complete variable domain (other parts from reference TRBV28 and TRBJ1-1): DVKVTQSSRYLVKRTGEKVFLECVQDMDHENMFWYRQDPGLGLRLIYFSYDVKMKEKGDIPEGYSVSREKKERFSLILESASTNQTSMYLCASSLRPGGRWRHTEAFFGQGTRLTVV.

The gene calls are TRBV11-2 and TRBJ2-3, with TRBD2 matching over 11 bases. Germline lookup yields CDR1 SGHAT and CDR2 FQNNGV. The J segment lost 4 bases and the V segment lost 1 base, leaving 22 bases of the junction unmatched. The length of the CDR3 is 22 residues. CDR3 protein: CASSLGDLGVAGGPSWADTQYF. DNA of the CDR3: TGTGCCAGCAGCTTAGGTGACCTTGGGGTAGCGGGAGGGCCCTCGTGGGCAGATACGCAGTATTTT.

This clonotype was observed a few times. The chain has TRBV12-3 or TRBV12-4 and TRBJ2-1; TRBD2 agrees at 7 bases. The CDR3 consists of 14 residues. V was clipped by 11 bases and J by 0 bases; unmatched bases: 7. CDR3 DNA: TGTGCCGCGGGGAGGGCGGCCTCCTACAATGAGCAGTTCTTC. Protein product: CAAGRAASYNEQFF.

This clonotype came up a few times. The gene calls are TRBV6-6 and TRBJ2-2, with D possibly called TRBD1 or TRBD2 (5 bases each). Germline V CDR1 and CDR2: MNHNY, SVGAGI (reference sequence). The CDR3 is 17 amino acids. V was pared by 5 bases and J by 1 base, with 17 bases between. DNA of the CDR3: TGTGCCAGCAGTCGGGGCAGGGATGCTTTGAACACCGGGGAGCTGTTTTTT. The encoded protein is CASSRGRDALNTGELFF.

This clonotype was counted at least ten times. The chain uses TRBV29-1 and TRBJ2-7, with a weak D call TRBD2 (6 bases). Between the trimmed V and J ends, which lost 4 bases and 4 bases, there was a span of 20 bases. The CDR3 is 15 residues long. The V gene's germline CDR1 is SQVTM and CDR2 ANQGSEA. The CDR3 sequence: CSVGLFGRGMYEQYF. The CDR3 coding sequence is TGCAGCGTTGGCCTCTTCGGGCGGGGTATGTACGAGCAGTACTTC.

This clonotype has only a few counts. The V call is TRBV6-1, the J call TRBJ2-5; D not certain. Trimming pared 2 bases from V and 6 bases from J, leaving 7 bases between. CDR1 and CDR2 from the germline V gene are MNHNS and SASEGT. The CDR3 spans 12 residues. CDR3 sequence reads: CASSESWKTQYF. CDR3 bases: TGTGCCAGCAGTGAATCCTGGAAGACCCAGTACTTC.

The table lists this clonotype with many counts. This chain connects TRBV18 to TRBJ1-2; D unclear. Trimming removed 8 bases at V and 2 bases at J, with 12 bases between. The germline CDR1 and CDR2 sequences are KGHSH and LQKENI. This CDR3 is built from 13 residues. The CDR3 region is CASSPDGNYGYTF. For the CDR3, the DNA is TGTGCCAGCAGCCCGGACGGGAACTATGGCTACACCTTC.

The chain combines TRBV20-1 with TRBJ1-1; D call uncertain. Per germline, CDR1 DFQATT and CDR2 SNEGSKA (reference sequence). The CDR3 contains 14 residues. With 6 bases removed from V and 2 bases from J, the gap between germline ends came to 16 bases. CDR3 bases: TGCAGTGCCAGTAACAGTGGCTCCAACACTGAAGCTTTCTTT. It specifies CSASNSGSNTEAFF.

The table lists this clonotype with a few counts. The V gene is TRBV7-9, the J gene TRBJ2-3, with D unresolved. The V gene's germline CDR1 is SEHNR and CDR2 FQNEAQ (reference sequence). CDR3 size: 16 residues. V was trimmed by 0 bases and J by 0 bases, leaving 10 bases between them. In DNA form, the CDR3 reads TGTGCCAGCAGCTTAGCGGTCGCAGCTAGCACAGATACGCAGTATTTT. Amino acid sequence: CASSLAVAASTDTQYF. The entire variable domain, with the rest obtained from reference TRBV7-9 and TRBJ2-3, is as follows: DTGVSQNPRHKITKRGQNVTFRCDPISEHNRLYWYRQTLGQGPEFLTYFQNEAQLEKSRLLSDRFSAERPKGSFSTLEIQRTEQGDSAMYLCASSLAVAASTDTQYFGPGTRLTVL.

This clonotype appeared a few times. V and J are TRBV5-5 and TRBJ1-2, with a possible D match to TRBD1 (6 bases). CDR3 size: 13 residues. Per the germline V gene, CDR1 is SGHKS and CDR2 is YYEKEE (reference sequence). The V end lost 4 bases, the J end lost 4 bases, and 11 bases lay between the germline ends. CDR3 amino acids: CASSTEGGYGYTF. CDR3 nucleotide sequence: TGTGCCAGCAGCACCGAGGGGGGCTATGGCTACACCTTC. Full variable domain (rest looked up from reference TRBV5-5 and TRBJ1-2): DAGVTQSPTHLIKTRGQQVTLRCSPISGHKSVSWYQQVLGQGPQFIFQYYEKEERGRGNFPDRFSARQFPNYSSELNVNALLLGDSALYLCASSTEGGYGYTFGSGTRLTVV.

This chain connects TRBV7-2 to TRBJ2-2; 7 positions match TRBD2. V gave up 4 bases and J gave up 5 bases; unmatched junction bases: 7. This CDR3 contains 15 residues. Germline V gene data show CDR1 as SGHTA and CDR2 as FQGNSA. The CDR3, as DNA: TGTGCCAGCAGCTACACCGGCGGGGGAACCGGGGAGCTGTTTTTT. Amino acids: CASSYTGGGTGELFF.

This CDR3 reads CSVKGRNYEQYF. DNA of the CDR3: TGCAGCGTTAAAGGCAGGAATTACGAGCAGTACTTC. The chain is built from TRBV29-1 and TRBJ2-7; D call uncertain. The germline V gene has CDR1 SQVTM and CDR2 ANQGSEA. Trimming shortened V by 5 bases and J by 4 bases, and 12 bases separated the two germline ends. This CDR3 has 12 residues.

This clonotype was observed once. The chain has TRBV27 and TRBJ2-5; maybe TRBD2 (6 bases). Trimming left V 11 bases short and J 3 bases short, with 16 bases between. Germline V gene lookup returns CDR1 MNHEY and CDR2 SMNVEV (reference sequence). The CDR3 runs 13 residues. CDR3 loop: CAGGFGGEETQYF. The CDR3 nucleotides are TGTGCCGGCGGTTTCGGAGGGGAAGAGACCCAGTACTTC.

This clonotype appeared a few times. The V and J genes are TRBV29-1 and TRBJ2-1, with 8 bases fitting TRBD2. This CDR3 has 16 residues. The germline V gene encodes CDR1 SQVTM and CDR2 ANQGSEA. V was pared by 0 bases and J by 3 bases, with 7 bases of the junction left unmatched. CDR3 amino acids: CSVEDRRGGLYNEQFF. As DNA, the CDR3 is TGCAGCGTTGAAGATCGACGGGGGGGCCTCTACAATGAGCAGTTCTTC.

The V call is TRBV7-9, the J call TRBJ2-1; 7 bases are shared with TRBD1. Germline CDR1 reads SEHNR; CDR2 reads FQNEAQ (reference sequence). There are 15 residues in the CDR3. V shed 4 bases, J shed 10 bases, and the junction held 13 bases outside the gene matches. CDR3 bases: TGTGCCAGCAGCTCCGGACAGGACCTCAGGGGAGAGCAGTTCTTC. Encoded protein: CASSSGQDLRGEQFF.

V is TRBV5-1 and J is TRBJ1-2; D possibly corresponds to TRBD1 (6 bases). Germline assignment: CDR1 SGHRS and CDR2 YFSETQ. This CDR3 spans 14 amino acids. The V and J ends lost 0 bases and 6 bases respectively, with 12 bases between them. The CDR3 sequence is CASSLDRVYDGYTF. The CDR3 DNA sequence: TGCGCCAGCAGCTTGGACAGGGTATATGATGGCTACACCTTC.

CDR3 loop: CAIETQYF. The DNA of the CDR3 is TGTGCCATCGAGACCCAGTACTTC. This sequence joins TRBV28 and TRBJ2-5; D gene uncertain. This CDR3 has 8 amino acids. Germline CDR1 reads MDHEN; CDR2 reads SYDVKM. The V gene lost 10 bases and the J gene lost 5 bases, with 2 bases spanning the gap.

The chain couples TRBV6-5 to TRBJ2-3; TRBD1 is a possible D gene (5 bases). This CDR3 region has 12 residues. V was pared by 5 bases and J by 5 bases, with 8 bases between. Germline V CDR1 and CDR2: MNHEY, SVGAGI. CDR3 sequence: CASSRQRDTQYF. The CDR3 nucleotides read TGTGCCAGCAGTCGACAGCGAGATACGCAGTATTTT.

The chain couples TRBV21-1 to TRBJ2-3. TRBV21-1 counts as a pseudogene. The CDR3 consists of 13 residues. The CDR3: CASSGQVADTQYF. The CDR3 nucleotides read TGTGCCAGCAGCGGTCAGGTGGCAGATACGCAGTATTTT.

This chain connects TRBV19 to TRBJ2-1; D is possibly TRBD1 or TRBD2 (5 bases each). The germline gives CDR1 LNHDA, CDR2 SQIVND (reference sequence). This CDR3 comprises 14 residues. The germline V and J ends were trimmed by 3 bases and 10 bases, with 16 bases remaining between them. CDR3 sequence (DNA): TGTGCCAGTAGTATCGACTCCGGGGCGAGGGAGCAGTTCTTC. Residues: CASSIDSGAREQFF.

V and J are TRBV27 and TRBJ1-1; D is uncertain. The CDR3 sequence is 14 residues long. The germline V gene encodes CDR1 MNHEY and CDR2 SMNVEV (reference sequence). V was cut by 5 bases and J by 1 base, with 11 bases left in between. CDR3 sequence reads: CASSTGKGNTEAFF. The CDR3 DNA is TGTGCCAGCAGTACGGGGAAAGGGAACACTGAAGCTTTCTTT.

For this clonotype: With a much larger clone just one base away, this may be a read error. The chain has TRBV12-3 or TRBV12-4 and TRBJ2-3; 10 bases agree with TRBD2. The CDR3 has 15 residues. The CDR3 DNA is TGTGCCAGCAGTCTAGCGGGAGCCACCACAGATACGCAGTATTTT. Translated: CASSLAGATTDTQYF.

The chain uses TRBV4-1 and TRBJ1-1; weak D call: TRBD1 (5 bases). Germline V gene data show CDR1 as MGHRA and CDR2 as YSYEKL. The CDR3 has 15 residues. Trimming stripped 4 bases from V and 1 base from J, with 13 bases between. The CDR3 reads CASSLLGGQNTEAFF. DNA of the CDR3: TGCGCCAGCAGCCTTCTCGGCGGACAGAACACTGAAGCTTTCTTT.